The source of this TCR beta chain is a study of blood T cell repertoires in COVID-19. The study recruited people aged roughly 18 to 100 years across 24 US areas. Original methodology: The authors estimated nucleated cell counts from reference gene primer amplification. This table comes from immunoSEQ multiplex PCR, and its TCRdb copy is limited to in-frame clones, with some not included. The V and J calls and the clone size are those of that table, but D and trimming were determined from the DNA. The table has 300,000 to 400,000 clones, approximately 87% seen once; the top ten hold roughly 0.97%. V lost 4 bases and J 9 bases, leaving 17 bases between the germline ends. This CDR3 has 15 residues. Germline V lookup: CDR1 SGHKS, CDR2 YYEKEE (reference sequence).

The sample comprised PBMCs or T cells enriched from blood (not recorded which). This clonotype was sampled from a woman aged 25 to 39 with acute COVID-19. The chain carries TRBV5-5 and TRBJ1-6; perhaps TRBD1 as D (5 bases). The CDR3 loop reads CASSVGEAQGSPLHF. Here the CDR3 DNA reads TGTGCCAGCAGCGTTGGGGAAGCCCAGGGTTCACCCCTCCACTTT.